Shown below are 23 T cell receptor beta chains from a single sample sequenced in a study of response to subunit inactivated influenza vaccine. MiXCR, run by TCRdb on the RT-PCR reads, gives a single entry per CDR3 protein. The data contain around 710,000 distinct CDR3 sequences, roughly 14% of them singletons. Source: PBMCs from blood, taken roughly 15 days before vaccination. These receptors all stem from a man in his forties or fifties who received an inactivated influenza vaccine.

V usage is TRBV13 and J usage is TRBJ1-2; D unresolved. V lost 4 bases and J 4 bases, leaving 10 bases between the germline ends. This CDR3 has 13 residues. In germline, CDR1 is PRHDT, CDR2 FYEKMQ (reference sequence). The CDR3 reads CASSSAQAYGYTF. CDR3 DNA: TGTGCCAGCAGCTCGGCCCAGGCCTATGGCTACACCTTC.

The CDR3: CASSAGRIYEQYF. The CDR3 bases are TGTGCCAGCAGCGCGGGACGGATCTACGAGCAGTACTTC. V is TRBV6-1 and J is TRBJ2-7; possible D gene TRBD2, 6 bases. V was pared by 6 bases and J by 3 bases, with 12 bases between. The CDR3 contains 13 residues. Germline lookup yields CDR1 MNHNS and CDR2 SASEGT.

The CDR3 bases are TGTGCCAGCAGTTTTTCTTTTGCGGAGGGTGAAAAACTGTTTTTT. Protein: CASSFSFAEGEKLFF. V and J are TRBV12-3 or TRBV12-4 and TRBJ1-4; D unclear. The length of the CDR3 is 15 residues. Trimming left V 3 bases short and J 7 bases short, with 15 bases between.

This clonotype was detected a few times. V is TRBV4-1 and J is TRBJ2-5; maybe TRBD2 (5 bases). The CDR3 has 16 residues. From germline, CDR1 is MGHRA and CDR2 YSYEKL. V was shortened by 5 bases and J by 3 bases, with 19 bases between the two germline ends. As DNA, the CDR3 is TGCGCCAGCAGCTCACCAGAGGGCAGAATAGAAGAGACCCAGTACTTC. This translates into CASSSPEGRIEETQYF.

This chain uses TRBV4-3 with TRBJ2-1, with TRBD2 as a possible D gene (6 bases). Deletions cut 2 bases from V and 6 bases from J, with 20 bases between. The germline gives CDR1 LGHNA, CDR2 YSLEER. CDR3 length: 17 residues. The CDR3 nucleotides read TGCGCCAGCAGCCAATGGGTCGGCAGGGAGGTGGGCAATGAGCAGTTCTTC. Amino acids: CASSQWVGREVGNEQFF.

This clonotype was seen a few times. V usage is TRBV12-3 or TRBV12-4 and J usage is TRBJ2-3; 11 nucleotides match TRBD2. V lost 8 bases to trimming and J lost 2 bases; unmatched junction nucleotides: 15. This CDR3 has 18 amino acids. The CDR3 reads CASFSRRMGLAATDTQYF. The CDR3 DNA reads TGTGCCAGCTTTTCACGCCGGATGGGACTAGCGGCCACAGATACGCAGTATTTT.

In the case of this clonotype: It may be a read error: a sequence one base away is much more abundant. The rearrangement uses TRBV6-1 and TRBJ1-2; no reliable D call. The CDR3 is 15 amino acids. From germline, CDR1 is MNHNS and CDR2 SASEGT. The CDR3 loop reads CASSTTERALNGYTF. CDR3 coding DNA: TGTGCCAGCAGTACCACGGAAAGGGCCCTCAATGGGTACACCTTC.

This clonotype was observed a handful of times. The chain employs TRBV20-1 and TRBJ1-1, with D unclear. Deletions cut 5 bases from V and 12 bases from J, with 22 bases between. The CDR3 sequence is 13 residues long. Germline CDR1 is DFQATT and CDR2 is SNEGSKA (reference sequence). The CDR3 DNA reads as TGCAGTGCTCCCAACTTAAGGGCTTCCCTTTCTTTCTTT. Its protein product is CSAPNLRASLSFF.

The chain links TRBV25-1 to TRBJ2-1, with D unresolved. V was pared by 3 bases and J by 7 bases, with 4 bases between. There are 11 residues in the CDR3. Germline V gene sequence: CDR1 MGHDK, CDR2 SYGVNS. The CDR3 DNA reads TGTGCCAGCAGTGAGCATAATGAGCAGTTCTTC. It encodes CASSEHNEQFF.

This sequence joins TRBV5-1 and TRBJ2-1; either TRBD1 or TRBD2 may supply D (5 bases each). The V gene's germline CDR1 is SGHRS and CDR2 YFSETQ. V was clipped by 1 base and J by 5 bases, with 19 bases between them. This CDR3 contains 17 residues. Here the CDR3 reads CASSLSPNSGRDNEQFF. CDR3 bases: TGCGCCAGCAGCTTGTCCCCAAACTCAGGGCGGGACAATGAGCAGTTCTTC.

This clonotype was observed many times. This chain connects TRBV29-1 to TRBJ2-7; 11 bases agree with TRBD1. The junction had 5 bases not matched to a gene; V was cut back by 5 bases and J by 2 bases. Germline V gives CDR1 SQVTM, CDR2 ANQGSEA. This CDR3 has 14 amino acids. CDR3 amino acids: CSVKGTGGPYEQYF. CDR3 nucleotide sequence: TGCAGCGTTAAAGGGACAGGGGGTCCCTACGAGCAGTACTTC.

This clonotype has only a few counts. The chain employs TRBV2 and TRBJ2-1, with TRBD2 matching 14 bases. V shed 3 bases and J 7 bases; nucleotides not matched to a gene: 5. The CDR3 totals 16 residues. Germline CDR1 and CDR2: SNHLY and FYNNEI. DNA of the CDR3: TGTGCCAGCAGTGATTGGGGACTAGCGGGAGTAAATGAGCAGTTCTTC. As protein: CASSDWGLAGVNEQFF.

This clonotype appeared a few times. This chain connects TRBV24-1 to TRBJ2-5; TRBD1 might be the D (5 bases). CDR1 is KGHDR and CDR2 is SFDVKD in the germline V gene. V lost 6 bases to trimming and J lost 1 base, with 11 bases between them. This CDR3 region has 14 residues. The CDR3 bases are TGTGCCACCAGTACCCACAGGAGCCAAGAGACCCAGTACTTC. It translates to CATSTHRSQETQYF.

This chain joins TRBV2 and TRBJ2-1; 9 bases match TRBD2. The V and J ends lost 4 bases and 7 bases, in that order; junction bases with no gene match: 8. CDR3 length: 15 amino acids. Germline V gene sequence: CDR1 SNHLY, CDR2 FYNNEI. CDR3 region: CASSVERGARNEQFF. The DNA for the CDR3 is TGTGCCAGCAGTGTGGAGCGGGGGGCCCGGAATGAGCAGTTCTTC. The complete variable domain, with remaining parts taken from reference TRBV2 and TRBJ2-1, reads EPEVTQTPSHQVTQMGQEVILRCVPISNHLYFYWYRQILGQKVEFLVSFYNNEISEKSEIFDDQFSVERPDGSNFTLKIRSTKLEDSAMYFCASSVERGARNEQFFGPGTRLTVL.

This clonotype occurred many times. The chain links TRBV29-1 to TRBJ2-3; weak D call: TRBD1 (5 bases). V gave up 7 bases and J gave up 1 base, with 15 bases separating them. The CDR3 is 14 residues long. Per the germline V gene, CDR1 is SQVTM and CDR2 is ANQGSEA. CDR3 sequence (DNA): TGCAGCGCACCAGGGCTGTGGGGCACAGATACGCAGTATTTT. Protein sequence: CSAPGLWGTDTQYF.

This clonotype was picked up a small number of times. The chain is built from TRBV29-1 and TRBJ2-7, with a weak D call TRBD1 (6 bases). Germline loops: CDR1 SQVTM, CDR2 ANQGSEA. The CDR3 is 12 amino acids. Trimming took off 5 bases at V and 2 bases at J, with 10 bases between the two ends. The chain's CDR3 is CSVTDRPYEQYF. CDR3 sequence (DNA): TGCAGCGTTACGGACAGACCCTACGAGCAGTACTTC.

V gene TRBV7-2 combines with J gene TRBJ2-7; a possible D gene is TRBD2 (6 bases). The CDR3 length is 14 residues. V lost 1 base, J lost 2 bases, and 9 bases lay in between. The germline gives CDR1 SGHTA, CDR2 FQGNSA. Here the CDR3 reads CASSLVASAYEQYF. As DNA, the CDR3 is TGTGCCAGCAGCTTAGTAGCTAGCGCCTACGAGCAGTACTTC.

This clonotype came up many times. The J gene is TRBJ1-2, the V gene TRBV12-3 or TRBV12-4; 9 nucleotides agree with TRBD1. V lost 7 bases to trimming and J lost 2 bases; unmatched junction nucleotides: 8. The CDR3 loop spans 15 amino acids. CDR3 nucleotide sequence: TGTGCCAGCAAACCTACCGGGACAGGGAACTATGGCTACACCTTC. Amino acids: CASKPTGTGNYGYTF.

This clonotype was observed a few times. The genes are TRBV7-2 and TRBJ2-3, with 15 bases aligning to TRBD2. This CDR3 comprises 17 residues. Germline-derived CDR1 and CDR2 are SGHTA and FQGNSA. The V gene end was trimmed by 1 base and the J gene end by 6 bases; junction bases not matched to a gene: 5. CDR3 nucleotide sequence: TGTGCCAGCAGCTTAGTTGGACTAGCGGGGGGGCCGGATACGCAGTATTTT. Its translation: CASSLVGLAGGPDTQYF.

CDR3 nucleotides: TGTGCCAGCAGGGGGACTAAGTACCAAGAGACCCAGTACTTC. As protein: CASRGTKYQETQYF. This sequence joins TRBV27 and TRBJ2-5, with 7 bases fitting TRBD2. Germline V CDR1 and CDR2: MNHEY, SMNVEV (reference sequence). The CDR3 runs 14 residues. Unmatched junction bases numbered 4, after V lost 6 bases and J lost 0 bases.

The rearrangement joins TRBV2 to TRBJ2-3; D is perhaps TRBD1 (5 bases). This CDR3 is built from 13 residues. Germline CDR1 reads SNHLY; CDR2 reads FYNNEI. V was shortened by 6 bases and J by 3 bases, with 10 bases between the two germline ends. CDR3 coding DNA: TGTGCCAGCAGGGTGGCAGGGACAGATACGCAGTATTTT. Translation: CASRVAGTDTQYF.

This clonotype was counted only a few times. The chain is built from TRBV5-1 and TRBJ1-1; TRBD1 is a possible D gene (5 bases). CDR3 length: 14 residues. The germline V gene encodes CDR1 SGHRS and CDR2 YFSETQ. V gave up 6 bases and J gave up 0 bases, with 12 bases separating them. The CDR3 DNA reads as TGCGCCAGCACTTGGGGCGGGATGAACACTGAAGCTTTCTTT. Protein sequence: CASTWGGMNTEAFF.

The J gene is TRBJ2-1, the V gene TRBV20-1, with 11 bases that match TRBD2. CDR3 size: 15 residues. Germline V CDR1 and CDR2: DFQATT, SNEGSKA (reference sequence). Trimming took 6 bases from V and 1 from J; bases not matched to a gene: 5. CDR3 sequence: CSARLAGLSYNEQFF. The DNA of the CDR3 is TGCAGTGCCCGACTAGCGGGATTGTCCTACAATGAGCAGTTCTTC.